This T cell receptor beta chain derives from a study of cytomegalovirus exposure and HLA in healthy donors. Study in general: In a later analysis, it was reported that the roughly 120 validation repertoires had been produced on the same platform as the 670 or so repertoires belonging to the first cohort. General study points: Subsequent analysis found a tendency for first-cohort TCR clusters to co-occur within the approximately 130 validation repertoires. Rare sequences made up most TCRs, while some public TCRs were found in many donors.

TCRdb's copy holds only in-frame clones and misses some; the assay was immunoSEQ multiplex PCR. Of about 130,000 clones listed, about 90% are singletons. A note on this clone: Its antigen remains unknown.

The roughly 120-subject validation cohort, separate from the approximately 670-subject first cohort, included the donors. This clonotype was obtained from a man aged 25-45 years in good health and CMV-seronegative. The sample consisted of PBMCs.

The CDR3 sequence: CASSRRGGETQYF. CDR3 nucleotides: TGTGCCAGCAGCCGCCGGGGGGGTGAGACCCAGTACTTC. The chain links TRBV9 to TRBJ2-5, with 8 bases identical to TRBD2. The CDR3 is 13 residues long. CDR1 is SGDLS and CDR2 is YYNGEE in the germline V gene. Trimming at V came to 4 bases and at J to 5 bases, leaving 4 bases not matched to a gene.